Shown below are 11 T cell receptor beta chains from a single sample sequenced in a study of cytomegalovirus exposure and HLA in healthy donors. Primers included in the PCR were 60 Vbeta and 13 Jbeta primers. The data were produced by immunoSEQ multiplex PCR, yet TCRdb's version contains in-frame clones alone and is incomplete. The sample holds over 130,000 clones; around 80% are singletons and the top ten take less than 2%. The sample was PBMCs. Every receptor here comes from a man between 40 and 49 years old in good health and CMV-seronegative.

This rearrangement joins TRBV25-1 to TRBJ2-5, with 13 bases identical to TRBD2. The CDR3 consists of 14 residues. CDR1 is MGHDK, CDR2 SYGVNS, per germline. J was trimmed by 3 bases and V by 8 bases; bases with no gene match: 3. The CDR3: CASGGLAGEETQYF. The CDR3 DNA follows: TGTGCCAGCGGAGGACTAGCGGGGGAAGAGACCCAGTACTTC.

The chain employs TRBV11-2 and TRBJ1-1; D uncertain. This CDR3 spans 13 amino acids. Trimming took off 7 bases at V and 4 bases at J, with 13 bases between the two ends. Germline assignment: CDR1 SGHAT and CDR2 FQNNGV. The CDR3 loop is CASTLERGTEAFF. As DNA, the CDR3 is TGTGCCAGCACCCTCGAACGGGGCACTGAAGCTTTCTTT.

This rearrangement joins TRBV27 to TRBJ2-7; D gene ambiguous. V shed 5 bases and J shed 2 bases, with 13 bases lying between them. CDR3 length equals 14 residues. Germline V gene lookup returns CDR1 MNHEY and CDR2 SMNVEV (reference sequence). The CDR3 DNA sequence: TGTGCCAGCAGTCCCAGAATAGGAGCCTACGAGCAGTACTTC. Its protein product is CASSPRIGAYEQYF.

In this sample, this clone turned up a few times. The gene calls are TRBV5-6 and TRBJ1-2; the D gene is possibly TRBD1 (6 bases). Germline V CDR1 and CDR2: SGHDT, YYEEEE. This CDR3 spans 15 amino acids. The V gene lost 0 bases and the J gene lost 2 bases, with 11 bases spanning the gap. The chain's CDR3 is CASSLAGQGNYGYTF. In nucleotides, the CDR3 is TGTGCCAGCAGCTTGGCGGGACAAGGAAACTATGGCTACACCTTC.

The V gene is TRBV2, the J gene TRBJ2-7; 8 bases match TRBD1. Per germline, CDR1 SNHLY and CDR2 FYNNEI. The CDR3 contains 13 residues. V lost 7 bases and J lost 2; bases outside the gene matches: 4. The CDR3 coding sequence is TGTGCCAGCAACGGACAGGGAGCCTACGAGCAGTACTTC. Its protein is CASNGQGAYEQYF.

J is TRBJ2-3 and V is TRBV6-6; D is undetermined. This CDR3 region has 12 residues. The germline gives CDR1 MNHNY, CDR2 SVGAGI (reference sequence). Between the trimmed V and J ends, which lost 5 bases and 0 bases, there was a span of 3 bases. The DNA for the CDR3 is TGTGCCAGCAGTCCTAGCACAGATACGCAGTATTTT. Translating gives CASSPSTDTQYF.

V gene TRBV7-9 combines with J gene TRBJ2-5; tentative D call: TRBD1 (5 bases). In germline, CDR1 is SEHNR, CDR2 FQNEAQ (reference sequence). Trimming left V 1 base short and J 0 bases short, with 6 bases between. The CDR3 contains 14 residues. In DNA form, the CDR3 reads TGTGCCAGCAGCTTAGTCAGGGACCAAGAGACCCAGTACTTC. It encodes CASSLVRDQETQYF.

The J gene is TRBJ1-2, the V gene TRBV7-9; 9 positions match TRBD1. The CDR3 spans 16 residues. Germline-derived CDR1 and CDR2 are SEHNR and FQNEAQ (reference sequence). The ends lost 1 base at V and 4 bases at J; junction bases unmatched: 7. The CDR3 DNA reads TGTGCCAGCAGCTTAGGAGGGACAGGGAAAGCCTATGGCTACACCTTC. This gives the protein CASSLGGTGKAYGYTF.

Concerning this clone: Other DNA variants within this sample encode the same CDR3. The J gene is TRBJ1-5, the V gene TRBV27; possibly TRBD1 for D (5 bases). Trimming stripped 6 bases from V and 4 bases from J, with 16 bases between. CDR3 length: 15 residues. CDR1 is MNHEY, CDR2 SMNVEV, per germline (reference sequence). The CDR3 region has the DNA TGTGCCAGCAGCCGGGGGACCGGGGGTAATCAGCCCCAGCATTTT. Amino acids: CASSRGTGGNQPQHF.

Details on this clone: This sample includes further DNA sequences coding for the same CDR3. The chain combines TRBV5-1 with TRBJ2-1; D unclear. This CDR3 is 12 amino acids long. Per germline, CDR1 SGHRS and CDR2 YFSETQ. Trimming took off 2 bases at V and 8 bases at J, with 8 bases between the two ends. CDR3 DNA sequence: TGCGCCAGCAGCTTATCCGGTGATGAGCAGTTCTTC. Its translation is CASSLSGDEQFF. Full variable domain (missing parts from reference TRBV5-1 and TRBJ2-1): KAGVTQTPRYLIKTRGQQVTLSCSPISGHRSVSWYQQTPGQGLQFLFEYFSETQRNKGNFPGRFSGRQFSNSRSEMNVSTLELGDSALYLCASSLSGDEQFFGPGTRLTVL.

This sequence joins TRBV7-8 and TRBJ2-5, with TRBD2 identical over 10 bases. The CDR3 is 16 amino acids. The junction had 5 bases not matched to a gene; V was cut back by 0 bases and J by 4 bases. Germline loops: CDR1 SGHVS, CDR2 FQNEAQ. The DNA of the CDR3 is TGTGCCAGCAGCTTAGCCAGCGGGGGGGCCGGAGAGACCCAGTACTTC. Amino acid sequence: CASSLASGGAGETQYF.